One sample yielded the 6 T cell receptor beta chains listed below, sequenced in a study of T-cell memory formation after mild COVID-19. MiXCR, applied by TCRdb to the 5' RACE reads, yields one record per CDR3 protein. The sample gives about 39,000 distinct CDR3 sequences, 6% to 7.5% of which show up once; around 0.81% is in the top ten. Sequenced: PBMCs or a T cell subset sorted from them (not recorded which). Receptors were obtained from an adult who had mild COVID-19 (a few samples of this study predate the infection). Cell type and time point are not known.

This clonotype was recorded many times. The genes are TRBV12-3 or TRBV12-4 and TRBJ2-7; 11 positions agree with TRBD1. The trim removed 5 bases at V and 4 bases at J, leaving 4 bases unmatched. The CDR3 covers 14 residues. The CDR3 bases are TGTGCCAGCAGTCCGGGACAGGGGGTGTACGAGCAGTACTTC. Translated: CASSPGQGVYEQYF.

The chain is built from TRBV14 and TRBJ2-6, with D perhaps TRBD1 or TRBD2 (5 bases each). This CDR3 is 17 amino acids long. Germline V CDR1 and CDR2: SGHDN, FVKESK. Deletions cut 4 bases from V and 0 bases from J, with 13 bases between. The CDR3 nucleotides are TGTGCCAGCAGCCGGCTGGGGGAATTCTCTGGGGCCAACGTCCTGACTTTC. The encoded protein is CASSRLGEFSGANVLTF.

The genes are TRBV29-1 and TRBJ1-3, with TRBD1 identical over 9 bases. In germline, CDR1 is SQVTM, CDR2 ANQGSEA. CDR3 size: 16 residues. V lost 5 bases to trimming and J lost 3 bases; unmatched junction nucleotides: 11. The chain's CDR3 is CSVQTHRGPSGNTIYF. The DNA for the CDR3 is TGCAGCGTTCAAACCCACAGGGGGCCGAGTGGAAACACCATATATTTT.

The J gene is TRBJ1-2, the V gene TRBV6-2 or TRBV6-3; the D is unclear. Trimming took 1 base from V and 10 from J, leaving 19 bases between them. The CDR3 length is 15 residues. Germline V gene sequence: CDR1 MNHEY, CDR2 SVGEGT. CDR3 region: CASSYWFAGYRDYTF. CDR3 DNA sequence: TGTGCCAGCAGTTACTGGTTTGCCGGGTACCGGGACTACACCTTC.

The table lists this clonotype with many counts. One end of the junction is discordant with germline, which a read error may explain. The chain uses TRBV4-1 and TRBJ1-2; TRBD1 might be the D (5 bases). CDR1 and CDR2 (germline): MGHRA, YSYEKL. The CDR3 length is 13 residues. CDR3 in amino acids: CASSKDTGGGYTF. The CDR3 coding sequence is TGCGCCAGCAGCAAAGATACCGGGGGTGGCTACACCTTC.

This clonotype was counted between two and nine times. This chain links TRBV20-1 with TRBJ2-3; 7 bases map to TRBD1. Germline loops: CDR1 DFQATT, CDR2 SNEGSKA (reference sequence). The CDR3 runs 12 residues. Trimming cost V 4 bases and J 3 bases; bases outside gene matches: 1. The CDR3 DNA is TGCAGTGCTATCAGGGGGACAGATACGCAGTATTTT. Translated, it gives CSAIRGTDTQYF.